This TCR beta chain appears in the sequencing data of a study of blood T cell repertoires in COVID-19. Germline assignment: CDR1 SGDLS and CDR2 YYNGEE. V gave up 0 bases and J gave up 4 bases, with 10 bases separating them. The CDR3 totals 14 residues. Clones were sequenced by immunoSEQ multiplex PCR, and TCRdb holds only the in-frame ones, with some missing. The sample includes around 200,000 clones, 83% of them seen just once. The clonotype originates from a man aged 50 or older with active or convalescent COVID-19. This chain uses TRBV9 with TRBJ1-1; maybe TRBD1 (5 bases). Sequenced: peripheral blood. CDR3 sequence: CASSVGQGLTEAFF. The CDR3 region has the DNA TGTGCCAGCAGCGTAGGGCAGGGCCTCACTGAAGCTTTCTTT.